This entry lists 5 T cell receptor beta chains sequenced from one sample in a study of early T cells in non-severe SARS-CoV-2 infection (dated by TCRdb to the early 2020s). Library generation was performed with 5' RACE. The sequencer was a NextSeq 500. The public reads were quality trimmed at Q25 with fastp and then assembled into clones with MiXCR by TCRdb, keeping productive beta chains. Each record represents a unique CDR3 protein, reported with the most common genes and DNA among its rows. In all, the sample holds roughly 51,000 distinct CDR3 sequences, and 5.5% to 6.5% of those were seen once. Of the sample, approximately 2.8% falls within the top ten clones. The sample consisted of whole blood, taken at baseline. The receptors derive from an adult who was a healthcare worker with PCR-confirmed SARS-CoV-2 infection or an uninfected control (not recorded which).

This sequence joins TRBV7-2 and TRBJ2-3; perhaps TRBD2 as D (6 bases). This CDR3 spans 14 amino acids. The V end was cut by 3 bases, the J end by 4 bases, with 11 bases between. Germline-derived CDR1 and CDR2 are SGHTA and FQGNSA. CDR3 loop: CASSFIAEADTQYF. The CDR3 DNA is TGTGCCAGCAGCTTCATAGCGGAAGCAGATACGCAGTATTTT.

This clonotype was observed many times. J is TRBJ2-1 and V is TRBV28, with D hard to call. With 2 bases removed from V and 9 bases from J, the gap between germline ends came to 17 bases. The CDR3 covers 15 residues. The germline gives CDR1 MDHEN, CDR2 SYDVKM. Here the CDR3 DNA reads TGTGCCAGCAGTTTAGTGGTTGGGCAGGCTGCTGAGCAGTTCTTC. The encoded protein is CASSLVVGQAAEQFF.

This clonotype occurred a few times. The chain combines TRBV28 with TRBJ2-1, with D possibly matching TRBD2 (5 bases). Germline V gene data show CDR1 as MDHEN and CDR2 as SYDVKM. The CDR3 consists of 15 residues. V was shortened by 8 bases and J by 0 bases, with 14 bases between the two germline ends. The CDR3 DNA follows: TGTGCCAGCCGCAATCGGGGAAGCTCCTACAATGAGCAGTTCTTC. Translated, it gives CASRNRGSSYNEQFF. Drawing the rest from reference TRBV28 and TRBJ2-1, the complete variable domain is DVKVTQSSRYLVKRTGEKVFLECVQDMDHENMFWYRQDPGLGLRLIYFSYDVKMKEKGDIPEGYSVSREKKERFSLILESASTNQTSMYLCASRNRGSSYNEQFFGPGTRLTVL.

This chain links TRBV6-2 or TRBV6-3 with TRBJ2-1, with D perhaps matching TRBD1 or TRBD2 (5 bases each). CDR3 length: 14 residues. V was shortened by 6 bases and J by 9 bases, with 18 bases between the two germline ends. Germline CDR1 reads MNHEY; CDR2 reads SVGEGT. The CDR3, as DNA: TGTGCCAGCAGCCAAGCGGCGCTAGGGGTTGAGCAGTTCTTC. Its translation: CASSQAALGVEQFF.

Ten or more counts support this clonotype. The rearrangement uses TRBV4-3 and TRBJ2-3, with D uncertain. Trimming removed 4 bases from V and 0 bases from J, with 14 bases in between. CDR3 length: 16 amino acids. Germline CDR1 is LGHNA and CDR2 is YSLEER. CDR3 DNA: TGCGCCAGCAGCCCTGATGGTTCTCCTAGCACAGATACGCAGTATTTT. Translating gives CASSPDGSPSTDTQYF.